These 21 T cell receptor beta chains were sequenced from one sample in a study of T cells in Graves' hyperthyroidism and ophthalmopathy (dated 2019 in TCRdb). The method was multiplex PCR. TCRdb lists the instrument as Illumina HiSeq 2000. The TCR beta CDR3 regions were amplified from RNA transcripts. The first round of RT-PCR for the TCR CDR3 was performed with the HTBI primer set and the Qiagen OneStep RT-PCR kit. Using fastp trimming at Q25 and MiXCR clonotype assembly, TCRdb reanalyzed the public sequencing data and kept in-frame beta chains. Here each entry gathers all rows of one CDR3 protein and keeps the most common genes and DNA. This sample lists 300,000 or so distinct CDR3 sequences; approximately 15% were detected once. Of the sample, about 50% falls within the top ten clones. The source material was blood. The receptors here all came from a woman aged 60-75 years with Graves' ophthalmopathy.

The rearrangement uses TRBV2 and TRBJ2-1; D is uncertain. The germline V gene encodes CDR1 SNHLY and CDR2 FYNNEI. This CDR3 comprises 13 residues. V lost 7 bases and J 1 base, leaving 8 bases between the germline ends. As DNA, the CDR3 is TGTGCCAGCAATTCCGATTCCTACAATGAGCAGTTCTTC. The encoded protein is CASNSDSYNEQFF. The entire variable domain, with the rest obtained from reference TRBV2 and TRBJ2-1, is as follows: EPEVTQTPSHQVTQMGQEVILRCVPISNHLYFYWYRQILGQKVEFLVSFYNNEISEKSEIFDDQFSVERPDGSNFTLKIRSTKLEDSAMYFCASNSDSYNEQFFGPGTRLTVL.

This clonotype was observed at least ten times. The chain joins TRBV7-2 to TRBJ1-1; D is uncertain. CDR1 SGHTA and CDR2 FQGNSA come from the germline V gene. The CDR3 spans 12 residues. V gave up 3 bases and J gave up 2 bases, with 4 bases separating them. The CDR3 region is CASSFFNTEAFF. The DNA for the CDR3 is TGTGCCAGCAGCTTTTTTAACACTGAAGCTTTCTTT.

Regarding this clonotype: A junction end diverges from the germline sequence, so it may reflect a read error. The chain combines TRBV9 with TRBJ2-2; 8 nucleotides align to TRBD1. The CDR3 contains 17 residues. CDR1 and CDR2 (germline): SGDLS, YYNGEE. The CDR3 region is CVSSVLTGAPNTGELFF. Here the CDR3 DNA reads TGTGTCAGCAGCGTATTGACAGGGGCCCCGAACACCGGGGAGCTGTTTTTT.

This clonotype was observed many times. The rearrangement uses TRBV28 and TRBJ1-5; D is ambiguous. The ends were cut back, 5 bases at V and 9 bases at J, with 11 bases in the middle. In germline, CDR1 is MDHEN, CDR2 SYDVKM. The CDR3 runs 12 residues. CDR3 nucleotides: TGTGCCAGCAGTGAAAACGTCGCGCCCCAGCATTTT. As protein: CASSENVAPQHF.

This clonotype was picked up a small number of times. CDR3 region: CSAPYGGGYTF. The CDR3 nucleotides read TGCAGCGCTCCATACGGGGGCGGCTACACCTTC. The chain recombines TRBV29-1 with TRBJ1-2, with D possibly matching TRBD1 (6 bases). V was clipped by 7 bases and J by 8 bases, with 14 bases between them. CDR1 and CDR2 (germline): SQVTM, ANQGSEA. The CDR3 sequence is 11 residues long. The complete variable domain, with remaining parts taken from reference TRBV29-1 and TRBJ1-2, reads SAVISQKPSRDICQRGTSLTIQCQVDSQVTMMFWYRQQPGQSLTLIATANQGSEATYESGFVIDKFPISRPNLTFSTLTVSNMSPEDSSIYLCSAPYGGGYTFGSGTRLTVV.

Note on this clonotype: This clone may be a read error of a much larger clone one base away. The gene calls are TRBV12-3 or TRBV12-4 and TRBJ1-1; 7 nucleotides line up with TRBD1. CDR3 length: 15 amino acids. The CDR3 region is CASSEDKTGVTEVFF. The CDR3 DNA is TGTGCCAGCAGCGAAGACAAAACAGGGGTTACTGAAGTTTTCTTT.

In this sample, this clonotype turned up a few times. V and J are TRBV5-6 and TRBJ2-7; no firm D call. V lost 3 bases, J lost 0 bases, and 13 bases lay in between. Germline V gene lookup returns CDR1 SGHDT and CDR2 YYEEEE. This CDR3 is built from 15 residues. The CDR3 spells CASSSSLLFSYEQYF. The CDR3 coding sequence is TGTGCCAGCAGCTCGAGTTTACTTTTCTCCTACGAGCAGTACTTC.

The chain uses TRBV5-5 and TRBJ2-7, with 7 bases matching TRBD1. The germline V gene encodes CDR1 SGHKS and CDR2 YYEKEE (reference sequence). This CDR3 has 15 residues. V dropped 4 bases and J dropped 3; count of bases not matched to a gene: 10. As DNA, the CDR3 is TGTGCCAGCAGCGACAGAGACAGGGCCAACTACGAGCAGTACTTC. Residues: CASSDRDRANYEQYF.

V gene TRBV27 combines with J gene TRBJ2-1; D possibly corresponds to TRBD1 (6 bases). Germline V gene data show CDR1 as MNHEY and CDR2 as SMNVEV (reference sequence). This CDR3 is built from 17 residues. V shed 5 bases and J shed 4 bases, with 21 bases lying between them. This CDR3 is CASSLSPTGYLYNEQFF. As DNA, the CDR3 is TGTGCCAGCAGTCTCTCCCCTACAGGGTACCTTTACAATGAGCAGTTCTTC.

This clonotype occurred a few times. The J gene is TRBJ2-7, the V gene TRBV4-1; no definite D call. The V gene's germline CDR1 is MGHRA and CDR2 YSYEKL. V lost 6 bases, J lost 2 bases, and 11 bases lay in between. The CDR3 runs to 13 residues. The CDR3: CASSSLGPYEQYF. CDR3 nucleotide sequence: TGCGCCAGCAGTTCCCTTGGGCCCTACGAGCAGTACTTC.

This clonotype was seen repeatedly, ten times or more. The V and J genes are TRBV20-1 and TRBJ2-7, with a weak D call TRBD2 (6 bases). CDR1 DFQATT and CDR2 SNEGSKA come from the germline V gene (reference sequence). The CDR3 totals 14 residues. V lost 4 bases and J 0 bases, leaving 13 bases between the germline ends. DNA of the CDR3: TGCAGTGCTAAAAGGGGACTGTTCTCCTACGAGCAGTACTTC. Its protein is CSAKRGLFSYEQYF.

This CDR3 reads CASSPTSAGGPFPLSEQFF. CDR3 coding DNA: TGTGCCAGCAGCCCGACCTCAGCGGGAGGGCCATTCCCCTTATCTGAGCAGTTCTTC. The chain employs TRBV7-3 and TRBJ2-1, with TRBD2 matching 10 bases. After removal of 5 bases from V and 9 bases from J, the junction contained 22 bases not matched to a gene. The germline gives CDR1 SGHTA, CDR2 FQGTGA. The CDR3 has 19 amino acids.

On this clonotype: A clone one base away is much larger, so this may be a read error. The chain carries TRBV5-5 and TRBJ1-5, with D tentatively TRBD1 (6 bases). Germline V gene lookup returns CDR1 SGHKS and CDR2 YYEKEE (reference sequence). Trimming shortened V by 4 bases and J by 0 bases, and 17 bases separated the two germline ends. This CDR3 comprises 17 residues. The CDR3 coding sequence is TGTGCCAGCAGCCCCGGGGACAAGAGTGATAGCAATCAGCCCCAGCATTTT. This translates into CASSPGDKSDSNQPQHF.

In its sample, this clonotype was seen many times. The chain links TRBV4-1 to TRBJ2-3; unclear D gene. The V gene lost 3 bases and the J gene lost 1 base, with 5 bases spanning the gap. Germline CDR1 reads MGHRA; CDR2 reads YSYEKL. The CDR3 has 13 residues. CDR3: CASSHIGTDTQYF. DNA for the CDR3: TGCGCCAGCAGCCATATCGGCACAGATACGCAGTATTTT.

This clonotype showed up many times. The chain carries TRBV5-5 and TRBJ2-5; D may be TRBD2 (6 bases). The CDR3 runs 16 residues. Germline V lookup: CDR1 SGHKS, CDR2 YYEKEE (reference sequence). V was cut by 0 bases and J by 2 bases, with 14 bases left in between. CDR3 nucleotides: TGTGCCAGCAGCTTGGGTGGTTTGAGCGGGCAAGAGACCCAGTACTTC. Residues: CASSLGGLSGQETQYF.

In its sample, this clonotype was seen many times. The rearrangement uses TRBV7-8 and TRBJ2-3; 7 bases map to TRBD1. Germline V gives CDR1 SGHVS, CDR2 FQNEAQ. V was clipped by 5 bases and J by 2 bases; unmatched bases: 10. The CDR3 length is 16 residues. In DNA, the CDR3 is TGTGCCAGCAGCCCCCAACCGGGACAGACCACAGATACGCAGTATTTT. It specifies CASSPQPGQTTDTQYF.

The chain is built from TRBV25-1 and TRBJ2-4, with TRBD2 as a possible D gene (6 bases). The germline CDR1 and CDR2 sequences are MGHDK and SYGVNS. The CDR3 covers 18 residues. The ends were cut back, 0 bases at V and 1 base at J, with 16 bases in the middle. The CDR3 is CASSEYGARGGAKNIQYF. DNA of the CDR3: TGTGCCAGCAGTGAATATGGAGCCCGTGGGGGGGCCAAAAACATTCAGTACTTC.

With regard to this clonotype: Sequence at one end of the junction differs from germline and may be a read error. The CDR3 region has the DNA TGTGTCAGCAGTTTAGGGTTGAGCGGAGGTCCCAGGGGGGTTGTCTACGAGCAGTACTTC. It translates to CVSSLGLSGGPRGVVYEQYF. J is TRBJ2-7 and V is TRBV28; the D gene is possibly TRBD1 (7 bases). This CDR3 contains 20 residues. In germline, CDR1 is MDHEN, CDR2 SYDVKM.

This clonotype was counted between two and nine times. The CDR3 is CASSRQGGMNTEAFF. The DNA for the CDR3 is TGCGCCAGCAGCCGGCAAGGGGGGATGAACACTGAAGCTTTCTTT. This sequence joins TRBV4-3 and TRBJ1-1, with D possibly matching TRBD1 (6 bases). V was clipped by 4 bases and J by 0 bases, with 12 bases between them. Germline assignment: CDR1 LGHNA and CDR2 YSLEER. The CDR3 is 15 amino acids.

This chain joins TRBV15 and TRBJ1-5, with 9 bases aligning to TRBD1. J lost 3 bases, V lost 3 bases, and 9 bases had no gene match. CDR1 and CDR2 from the germline V gene are LNHNV and YYDKDF (reference sequence). The CDR3 runs to 17 residues. The CDR3 here is CATSRERTGEYNQPQHF. The CDR3 nucleotides read TGTGCCACCAGCAGGGAAAGGACAGGGGAGTACAATCAGCCCCAGCATTTT.

This clonotype was seen at least ten times. This CDR3 reads CASSLADRTYTQYF. CDR3 nucleotide sequence: TGTGCCAGCAGTTTAGCAGACAGGACTTATACGCAGTATTTT. The chain combines TRBV28 with TRBJ2-3; a possible D gene is TRBD1 (6 bases). Between the trimmed V and J ends, which lost 2 bases and 7 bases, there was a span of 13 bases. CDR1 MDHEN and CDR2 SYDVKM come from the germline V gene. This CDR3 is built from 14 residues.